What follows are 4 T cell receptor beta chains derived from one specimen sequenced in a study of cytomegalovirus exposure and HLA in healthy donors. 60 Vbeta and 13 Jbeta primers were used in PCR. The method was immunoSEQ multiplex PCR; TCRdb's version includes in-frame clones alone and lacks a portion of them. The data contain approximately 100,000 clones, 50% to 75% of them singletons. Sequenced material: PBMCs. The receptors come from a man aged 30-40 years in good health and CMV-seronegative.

In the case of this clone: At one of its ends the junction is not consistent with the germline gene, which may arise from a read error. Additional DNA sequences in this sample encode the identical CDR3. This chain links TRBV9 with TRBJ2-3; 7 bases align to TRBD2. The CDR3 totals 15 residues. Germline assignment: CDR1 SGDLS and CDR2 YYNGEE. The CDR3 nucleotides are TGTGCCAGCAGCGTAGTCGAGCGGGGCACAGATACGCAATATTTT. Its protein is CASSVVERGTDTQYF.

V and J are TRBV6-4 and TRBJ2-3, with D perhaps TRBD2 (5 bases). The CDR3 runs 14 residues. Germline V lookup: CDR1 MRHNA, CDR2 SNTAGT. V was trimmed by 2 bases and J by 5 bases, leaving 11 bases between them. Written as DNA, the CDR3 is TGTGCCAGCAGTGACGGACGGGAAGGAGATACGCAGTATTTT. It is translated as CASSDGREGDTQYF.

The rearrangement uses TRBV5-1 and TRBJ1-1; TRBD1 might be the D (6 bases). Germline values: CDR1 SGHRS, CDR2 YFSETQ. With 4 bases removed from V and 1 base from J, the gap between germline ends came to 17 bases. The CDR3 runs to 16 residues. DNA for the CDR3: TGCGCCAGCAGCCCGGCCCGGGACACAAGGAACACTGAAGCTTTCTTT. It encodes CASSPARDTRNTEAFF.

This chain links TRBV4-1 with TRBJ2-3; 10 bases agree with TRBD2. With V trimmed by 2 bases and J by 8 bases, 10 bases remained unmatched. The CDR3 runs 16 residues. Germline V gives CDR1 MGHRA, CDR2 YSYEKL. The CDR3 loop reads CASSQTLGLAVSTQYF. The DNA for the CDR3 is TGCGCCAGCAGCCAAACCCTCGGACTAGCGGTATCTACGCAGTATTTT.